This passage covers 7 T cell receptor beta chains from one sample sequenced in a study of blood T cell repertoires in COVID-19. Assay used: immunoSEQ multiplex PCR; TCRdb lists only in-frame clones, some missing. The sample has about 250,000 clones; approximately 81% are singletons. Sequencing input: peripheral blood. The receptor source for this set is a woman of 80 years or more with acute or convalescent COVID-19.

The chain has TRBV2 and TRBJ1-2, with 9 bases fitting TRBD1. Germline V gene data show CDR1 as SNHLY and CDR2 as FYNNEI. The CDR3 is 15 residues long. Trimming at V came to 0 bases and at J to 2 bases, leaving 1 base not matched to a gene. CDR3 nucleotide sequence: TGTGCCAGCAGTGAAGCCGGACAGGGGAACTATGGCTACACCTTC. It encodes CASSEAGQGNYGYTF.

The rearrangement joins TRBV7-9 to TRBJ2-1; a possible D gene is TRBD2 (6 bases). This CDR3 is 15 amino acids long. V was trimmed by 6 bases and J by 1 base, leaving 13 bases between them. The germline V gene has CDR1 SEHNR and CDR2 FQNEAQ (reference sequence). The CDR3 nucleotides read TGTGCCAGCAGTCTGAGGGGAGGTTCCTACAATGAGCAGTTCTTC. It encodes CASSLRGGSYNEQFF.

This chain connects TRBV25-1 to TRBJ1-2; TRBD1 aligns across 7 bases. The ends lost 2 bases at V and 6 bases at J; junction bases unmatched: 6. The CDR3 is 14 amino acids. Germline CDR1 reads MGHDK; CDR2 reads SYGVNS. CDR3 DNA: TGTGCCAGCAGTGAAAGGTTTCAGGGGGATGGCTACACCTTC. It is translated as CASSERFQGDGYTF.

V usage is TRBV19 and J usage is TRBJ1-6; 7 nucleotides match TRBD1. V lost 1 base to trimming and J lost 4 bases; unmatched junction nucleotides: 10. In germline, CDR1 is LNHDA, CDR2 SQIVND (reference sequence). The CDR3 is made up of 18 amino acids. CDR3 amino acids: CASSIGIWGQPYNSPLHF. The CDR3 coding sequence is TGTGCCAGTAGTATAGGAATTTGGGGACAGCCGTATAATTCACCCCTCCACTTT.

The V call is TRBV27, the J call TRBJ2-7; 11 bases match TRBD1. The V and J ends lost 6 bases and 2 bases, in that order; junction bases with no gene match: 6. Looked up from germline, CDR1 is MNHEY and CDR2 is SMNVEV (reference sequence). The CDR3 contains 15 residues. CDR3 bases: TGTGCCAGCAGGATCGGGACAGGGGGTACCTACGAGCAGTACTTC. This gives the protein CASRIGTGGTYEQYF.

The table lists this clone with many counts. V is TRBV14 and J is TRBJ2-1; possibly TRBD2 for D (5 bases). Germline V gene lookup returns CDR1 SGHDN and CDR2 FVKESK. Trimming took 8 bases from V and 9 from J, leaving 14 bases between them. The CDR3 is made up of 12 amino acids. CDR3 coding DNA: TGTGCCAGCGCTAGCTTCGTCAGTGAGCAGTTCTTC. It encodes CASASFVSEQFF.

The rearrangement uses TRBV5-5 and TRBJ1-5; 10 positions agree with TRBD1. Germline-derived CDR1 and CDR2 are SGHKS and YYEKEE (reference sequence). V was clipped by 4 bases and J by 3 bases; unmatched bases: 4. This CDR3 has 15 amino acids. Here the CDR3 DNA reads TGTGCCAGCAGCCCGGGACAGGGGAACAATCAGCCCCAGCATTTT. Translating gives CASSPGQGNNQPQHF.